The 14 T cell receptor beta chains reported below all come from one sample, sequenced in a study of shared clonotypes between healthy human individuals (dated by TCRdb to 2018 to 2021). Libraries came from the immunoSEQ multiplex PCR assay. TCRdb re-hosts the immuneACCESS table, in-frame sequences only. Its copies lack some clones; in the studies checked, an unresolved V gene accounts for under half of them, and the cause for the rest is not known. The sample includes 1.6 million or so clones, with roughly 96% observed a single time. The ten largest make up roughly 1.2% of the sample. The sample consisted of naive CD4+ T cells sorted from blood. The sample's cell subset or site, from its label and the paper: CD45RA+ positively selected. These receptors were obtained from a man aged 25 to 40 in good health.

The chain is built from TRBV7-2 and TRBJ2-1; 7 nucleotides align to TRBD2. V lost 2 bases to trimming and J lost 5 bases; unmatched junction nucleotides: 12. Germline CDR1 reads SGHTA; CDR2 reads FQGNSA. The CDR3 spans 17 residues. The CDR3 nucleotides are TGTGCCAGCAGCTTATATGTGGGAGGGCCGTTTGACAATGAGCAGTTCTTC. This codes for CASSLYVGGPFDNEQFF. Supplemented by reference TRBV7-2 and TRBJ2-1, the full variable domain reads GAGVSQSPSNKVTEKGKDVELRCDPISGHTALYWYRQSLGQGLEFLIYFQGNSAPDKSGLPSDRFSAERTGGSVSTLTIQRTQQEDSAVYLCASSLYVGGPFDNEQFFGPGTRLTVL.

The chain links TRBV13 to TRBJ1-4; D not certain. Germline V gene lookup returns CDR1 PRHDT and CDR2 FYEKMQ (reference sequence). V shed 3 bases and J shed 6 bases, with 29 bases lying between them. The CDR3 is 20 residues long. CDR3 sequence reads: CASSLREKVILNSRDEKLFF. CDR3 nucleotides: TGTGCCAGCAGCTTGCGGGAAAAGGTCATTCTGAACTCGAGGGATGAAAAACTGTTTTTT.

A few counts support this clone. The V and J genes are TRBV5-1 and TRBJ1-2; 9 bases are a match to TRBD1. The V gene's germline CDR1 is SGHRS and CDR2 YFSETQ. CDR3 length: 15 amino acids. Trimming took 4 bases from V and 3 from J; bases not matched to a gene: 7. The CDR3 sequence: CASSISGTGYYGYTF. The DNA of the CDR3 is TGCGCCAGCAGCATCTCCGGGACAGGGTACTATGGCTACACCTTC. The full variable domain, with the rest looked up from reference TRBV5-1 and TRBJ1-2, is KAGVTQTPRYLIKTRGQQVTLSCSPISGHRSVSWYQQTPGQGLQFLFEYFSETQRNKGNFPGRFSGRQFSNSRSEMNVSTLELGDSALYLCASSISGTGYYGYTFGSGTRLTVV.

The chain links TRBV7-8 to TRBJ2-7; possible D gene TRBD2, 5 bases. The V end was cut by 6 bases, the J end by 6 bases, with 15 bases between. The CDR3 extends over 13 amino acids. CDR1 and CDR2 from the germline V gene are SGHVS and FQNEAQ. The CDR3 nucleotides are TGTGCCAGCAGAGCAGTCGGGGATTCCGAGCAGTACTTC. The encoded protein is CASRAVGDSEQYF.

V and J are TRBV27 and TRBJ2-7; D is possibly TRBD1 or TRBD2 (6 bases each). Germline loops: CDR1 MNHEY, CDR2 SMNVEV (reference sequence). V was pared by 3 bases and J by 1 base, with 31 bases between. The CDR3 consists of 21 residues. The CDR3 spells CASSFAAPNRDSSLRSYEQYF. The CDR3 region has the DNA TGTGCCAGCAGTTTCGCCGCACCAAACAGGGACTCTAGCCTAAGATCCTACGAGCAGTACTTC.

This chain links TRBV5-5 with TRBJ2-1; weak D call: TRBD2 (6 bases). Trimming shortened V by 4 bases and J by 1 base, and 15 bases separated the two germline ends. The CDR3 runs to 16 residues. CDR1 and CDR2 from the germline V gene are SGHKS and YYEKEE (reference sequence). This chain's CDR3 is CASSPPAGRSYNEQFF. CDR3 bases: TGTGCCAGCAGCCCTCCGGCAGGGAGGTCCTACAATGAGCAGTTCTTC.

The V and J genes are TRBV19 and TRBJ1-2; tentative D call: TRBD1 (6 bases). The V gene lost 3 bases and the J gene lost 3 bases, with 14 bases spanning the gap. Germline lookup yields CDR1 LNHDA and CDR2 SQIVND (reference sequence). This CDR3 spans 15 amino acids. CDR3 amino acids: CASSILTGRDYGYTF. The CDR3, as DNA: TGTGCCAGTAGTATTCTGACAGGTCGGGACTATGGCTACACCTTC.

With respect to this clone: The sample holds other DNA sequences that translate to the same CDR3. The V gene is TRBV29-1, the J gene TRBJ2-7, with 13 bases that match TRBD2. Trimming removed 6 bases from V and 4 bases from J; junction bases left unmatched: 3. The CDR3 loop spans 13 amino acids. Germline V gives CDR1 SQVTM, CDR2 ANQGSEA. CDR3 in amino acids: CSVRTSGGYEQYF. CDR3 nucleotides: TGCAGCGTCCGGACTAGCGGGGGTTACGAGCAGTACTTC.

This chain links TRBV28 with TRBJ1-5; D unresolved. There are 12 residues in the CDR3. CDR1 is MDHEN and CDR2 is SYDVKM in the germline V gene. The germline V and J ends were trimmed by 5 bases and 5 bases, with 7 bases remaining between them. CDR3 loop: CASSLTYQPQHF. In DNA, the CDR3 is TGTGCCAGCAGTCTTACATATCAGCCCCAGCATTTT.

The rearrangement joins TRBV10-1 to TRBJ1-1; D is perhaps TRBD1 (5 bases). Germline V gene data show CDR1 as WNHNN and CDR2 as SYGVQD (reference sequence). This CDR3 spans 13 amino acids. V was shortened by 5 bases and J by 7 bases, with 14 bases between the two germline ends. The CDR3 bases are TGCGCCAGCAGTAATAACCCAGGGCTTGAAGCTTTCTTT. It translates to CASSNNPGLEAFF.

V is TRBV5-5 and J is TRBJ1-5; TRBD1 agrees at 8 bases. CDR1 is SGHKS and CDR2 is YYEKEE in the germline V gene (reference sequence). There are 15 residues in the CDR3. V shed 5 bases, J shed 3 bases, and the junction held 7 bases outside the gene matches. CDR3 nucleotides: TGTGCCAGCAGTTTAGACAGGGGATACAATCAGCCCCAGCATTTT. It specifies CASSLDRGYNQPQHF.

The chain employs TRBV19 and TRBJ2-1; no clear D. CDR3 length: 17 residues. The ends were cut back, 4 bases at V and 2 bases at J, with 18 bases in the middle. CDR1 LNHDA and CDR2 SQIVND come from the germline V gene (reference sequence). CDR3 sequence reads: CASSTHQLGTTYNEQFF. The CDR3 region has the DNA TGTGCCAGTAGTACCCACCAATTGGGAACAACCTACAATGAGCAGTTCTTC.

As to this clone: The same CDR3 also results from other DNA sequences found in this sample. J is TRBJ2-5 and V is TRBV20-1; no reliable D call. Per the germline V gene, CDR1 is DFQATT and CDR2 is SNEGSKA (reference sequence). V was trimmed by 5 bases and J by 2 bases, leaving 6 bases between them. This CDR3 region has 11 residues. The CDR3 region has the DNA TGCAGTGCTGCCCCTCAAGAGACCCAGTACTTC. Translation gives CSAAPQETQYF.

The DNA for the CDR3 is TGTGCCAGCAGAAGCGTTGGACAGTCAACCTACAATGAGCAGTTCTTC. As protein: CASRSVGQSTYNEQFF. V and J are TRBV6-4 and TRBJ2-1; TRBD1 might be the D (6 bases). The V gene's germline CDR1 is MRHNA and CDR2 SNTAGT. The CDR3 covers 16 residues. V was pared by 6 bases and J by 2 bases, with 17 bases between.